These 2 T cell receptor beta chains originate from one sample sequenced in a study of graft-versus-host responses after intestinal transplantation. Their specific antigens are unknown. Method: immunoSEQ multiplex PCR; TCRdb's copy keeps in-frame clones and lacks some. The table has about 88,000 clones, roughly 90% seen once. The sample in question was unstimulated CD4+ T cells sorted from spleen or lymph node cells, obtained before intestinal transplant. The receptors shown here come from a human donor who received an intestinal transplant.

J is TRBJ2-7 and V is TRBV15, with D possibly TRBD1 on 6 matching bases. The V and J ends lost 5 bases and 4 bases respectively, with 15 bases between them. CDR1 and CDR2 (germline): LNHNV, YYDKDF (reference sequence). This CDR3 spans 14 amino acids. The CDR3 spells CATSAHRELYEQYF. DNA for the CDR3: TGTGCCACCAGCGCGCACAGGGAATTGTACGAGCAGTACTTC.

CDR3 DNA: TGCGCCAGCAGCCCCTCGGCTGCCCAACAAGAGACCCAGTACTTC. Its protein is CASSPSAAQQETQYF. The rearrangement links TRBV5-1 to TRBJ2-5; D remains unclear. The CDR3 runs to 15 residues. With 4 bases removed from V and 2 bases from J, the gap between germline ends came to 15 bases. Germline CDR1 is SGHRS and CDR2 is YFSETQ.